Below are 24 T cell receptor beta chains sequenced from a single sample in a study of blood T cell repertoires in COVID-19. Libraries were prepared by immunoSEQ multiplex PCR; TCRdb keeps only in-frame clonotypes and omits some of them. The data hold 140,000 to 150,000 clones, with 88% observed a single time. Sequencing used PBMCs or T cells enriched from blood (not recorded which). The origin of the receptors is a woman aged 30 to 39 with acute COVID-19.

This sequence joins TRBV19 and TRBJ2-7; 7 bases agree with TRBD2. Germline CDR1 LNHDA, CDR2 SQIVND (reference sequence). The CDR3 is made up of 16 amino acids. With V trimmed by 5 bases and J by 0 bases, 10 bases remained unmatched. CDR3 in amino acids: CASSPQTSHDSYEQYF. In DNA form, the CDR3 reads TGTGCCAGTAGTCCCCAGACTAGCCATGACTCCTACGAGCAGTACTTC.

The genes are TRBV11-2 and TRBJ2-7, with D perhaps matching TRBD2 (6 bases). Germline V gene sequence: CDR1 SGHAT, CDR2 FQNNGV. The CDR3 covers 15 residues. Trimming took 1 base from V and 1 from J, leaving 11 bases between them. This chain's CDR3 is CASSLGGDVSYEQYF. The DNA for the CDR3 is TGTGCCAGCAGCTTAGGGGGGGACGTATCCTACGAGCAGTACTTC.

As DNA, the CDR3 is TGCGCCAGCAACCGGGACAGGGAGTTATTGGCTGAAGCTTTCTTT. Protein: CASNRDRELLAEAFF. This sequence joins TRBV23-1 and TRBJ1-1; 9 bases line up with TRBD1. TRBV23-1 is marked as an open reading frame, function uncertain. There are 15 residues in the CDR3. The trim removed 7 bases at V and 6 bases at J, leaving 12 bases unmatched.

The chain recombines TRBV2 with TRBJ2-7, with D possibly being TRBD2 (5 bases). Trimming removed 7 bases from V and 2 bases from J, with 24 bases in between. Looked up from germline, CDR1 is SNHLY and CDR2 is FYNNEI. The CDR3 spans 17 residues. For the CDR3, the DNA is TGTGCCAGCAATTCTCCGGGATCCGTGCGTGGGACCTACGAGCAGTACTTC. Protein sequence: CASNSPGSVRGTYEQYF.

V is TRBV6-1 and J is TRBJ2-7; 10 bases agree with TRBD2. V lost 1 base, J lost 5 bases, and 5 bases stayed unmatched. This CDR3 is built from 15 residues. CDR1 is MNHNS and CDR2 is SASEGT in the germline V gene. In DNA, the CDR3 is TGTGCCAGCAGTGAAGTAGCGGGAGGAAAACACGAGCAGTACTTC. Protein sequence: CASSEVAGGKHEQYF.

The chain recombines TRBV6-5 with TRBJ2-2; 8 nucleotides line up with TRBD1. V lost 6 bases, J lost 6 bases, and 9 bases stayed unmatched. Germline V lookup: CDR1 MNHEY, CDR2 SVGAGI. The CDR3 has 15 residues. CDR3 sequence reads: CASSLTGQESGELFF. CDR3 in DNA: TGTGCCAGCAGCCTCACGGGACAGGAATCCGGGGAGCTGTTTTTT.

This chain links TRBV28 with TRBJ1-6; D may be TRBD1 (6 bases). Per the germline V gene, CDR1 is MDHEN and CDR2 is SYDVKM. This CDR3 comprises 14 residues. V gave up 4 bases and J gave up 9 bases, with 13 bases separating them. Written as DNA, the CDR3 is TGTGCCAGCAGTTCATCGGGGGGCGGTTCACCCCTCCACTTT. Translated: CASSSSGGGSPLHF.

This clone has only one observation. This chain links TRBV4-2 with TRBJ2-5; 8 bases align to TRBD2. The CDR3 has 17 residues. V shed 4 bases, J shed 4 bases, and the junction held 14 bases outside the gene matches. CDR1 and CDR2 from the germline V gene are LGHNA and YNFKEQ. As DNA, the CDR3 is TGTGCCAGCAGCCCCTCTGGACCGGGAGGGCCTGTAGAGACCCAGTACTTC. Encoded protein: CASSPSGPGGPVETQYF.

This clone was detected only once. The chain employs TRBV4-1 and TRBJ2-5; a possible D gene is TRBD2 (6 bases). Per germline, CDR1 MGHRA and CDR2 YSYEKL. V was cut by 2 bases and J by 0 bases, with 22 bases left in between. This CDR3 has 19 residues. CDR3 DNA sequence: TGCGCCAGCAGCCAAAAGGCAAACCGGGACTCCTTGTACCAAGAGACCCAGTACTTC. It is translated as CASSQKANRDSLYQETQYF.

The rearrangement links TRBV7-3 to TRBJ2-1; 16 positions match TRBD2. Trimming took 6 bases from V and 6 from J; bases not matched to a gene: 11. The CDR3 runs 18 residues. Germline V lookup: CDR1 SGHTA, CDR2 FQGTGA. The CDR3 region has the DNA TGTGCCAGCAGACTACCGGGACTAGCGGGAGGGACCGGCAATGAGCAGTTCTTC. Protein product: CASRLPGLAGGTGNEQFF. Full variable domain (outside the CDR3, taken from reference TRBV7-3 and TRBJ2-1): GAGVSQTPSNKVTEKGKYVELRCDPISGHTALYWYRQSLGQGPEFLIYFQGTGAADDSGLPNDRFFAVRPEGSVSTLKIQRTERGDSAVYLCASRLPGLAGGTGNEQFFGPGTRLTVL.

CDR3 residues: CAWRSTKNSPLHF. The CDR3 nucleotides are TGTGCCTGGAGATCGACAAAGAATTCACCCCTCCACTTT. This chain links TRBV30 with TRBJ1-6, with no clear D. Germline V gives CDR1 GTSNPN, CDR2 SVGIG (reference sequence). The V and J ends lost 3 bases and 7 bases respectively, with 10 bases between them. The CDR3 is 13 residues long.

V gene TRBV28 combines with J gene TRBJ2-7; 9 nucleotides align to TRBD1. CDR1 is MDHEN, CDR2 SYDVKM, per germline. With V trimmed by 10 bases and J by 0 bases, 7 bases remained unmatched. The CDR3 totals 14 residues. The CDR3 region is CAIQTGGGSYEQYF. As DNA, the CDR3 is TGTGCCATCCAAACAGGGGGCGGCTCCTACGAGCAGTACTTC.

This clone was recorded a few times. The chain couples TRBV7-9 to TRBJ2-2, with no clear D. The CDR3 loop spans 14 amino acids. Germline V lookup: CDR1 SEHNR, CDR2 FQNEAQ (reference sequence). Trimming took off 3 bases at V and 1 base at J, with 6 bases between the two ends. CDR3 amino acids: CASSFSGNTGELFF. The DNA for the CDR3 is TGTGCCAGCAGCTTTTCCGGGAACACCGGGGAGCTGTTTTTT.

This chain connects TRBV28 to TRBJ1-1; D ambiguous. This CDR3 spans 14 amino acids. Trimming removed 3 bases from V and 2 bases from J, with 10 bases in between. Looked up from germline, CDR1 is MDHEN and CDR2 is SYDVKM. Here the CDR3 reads CASSFGGINTEAFF. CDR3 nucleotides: TGTGCCAGCAGTTTTGGAGGGATTAACACTGAAGCTTTCTTT.

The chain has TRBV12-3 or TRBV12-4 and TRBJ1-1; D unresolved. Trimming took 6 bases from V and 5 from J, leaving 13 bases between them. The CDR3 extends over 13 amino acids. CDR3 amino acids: CASRLLEDTEAFF. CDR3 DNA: TGTGCCAGCAGGTTACTTGAGGATACTGAAGCTTTCTTT.

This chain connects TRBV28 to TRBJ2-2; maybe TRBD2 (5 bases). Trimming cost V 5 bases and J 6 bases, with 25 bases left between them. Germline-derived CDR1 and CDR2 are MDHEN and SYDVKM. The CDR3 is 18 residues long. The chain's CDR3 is CASSLPLLGRGGPGELFF. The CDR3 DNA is TGTGCCAGCAGTCTCCCCCTATTAGGCCGTGGAGGCCCCGGGGAGCTGTTTTTT.

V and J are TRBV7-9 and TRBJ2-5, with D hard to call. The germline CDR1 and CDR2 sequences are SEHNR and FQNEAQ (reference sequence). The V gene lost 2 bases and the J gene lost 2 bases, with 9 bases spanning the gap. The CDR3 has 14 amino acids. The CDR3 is CASSLTEIQETQYF. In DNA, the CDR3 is TGTGCCAGCAGCTTAACGGAGATTCAAGAGACCCAGTACTTC.

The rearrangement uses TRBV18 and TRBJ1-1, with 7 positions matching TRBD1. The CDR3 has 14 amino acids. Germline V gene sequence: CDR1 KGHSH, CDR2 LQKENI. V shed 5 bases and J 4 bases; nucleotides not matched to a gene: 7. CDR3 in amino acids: CASSATGVGTEAFF. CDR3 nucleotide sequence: TGTGCCAGCTCAGCTACAGGGGTGGGCACTGAAGCTTTCTTT.

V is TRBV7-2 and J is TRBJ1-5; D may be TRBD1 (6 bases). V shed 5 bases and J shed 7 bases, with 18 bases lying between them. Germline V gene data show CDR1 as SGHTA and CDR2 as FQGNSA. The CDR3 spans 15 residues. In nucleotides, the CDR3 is TGTGCCAGCAGCCGTGCGGGGAGGGGGAACCAGCCCCAGCATTTT. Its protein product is CASSRAGRGNQPQHF. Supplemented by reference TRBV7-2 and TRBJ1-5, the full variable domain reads GAGVSQSPSNKVTEKGKDVELRCDPISGHTALYWYRQSLGQGLEFLIYFQGNSAPDKSGLPSDRFSAERTGGSVSTLTIQRTQQEDSAVYLCASSRAGRGNQPQHFGDGTRLSIL.

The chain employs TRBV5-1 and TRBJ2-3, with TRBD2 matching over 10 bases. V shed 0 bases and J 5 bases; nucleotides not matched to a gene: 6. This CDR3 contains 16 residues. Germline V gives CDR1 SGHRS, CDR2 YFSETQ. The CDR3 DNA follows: TGCGCCAGCAGCTTGGTGCCTAGCGGGAGTTTAGATACGCAGTATTTT. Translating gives CASSLVPSGSLDTQYF. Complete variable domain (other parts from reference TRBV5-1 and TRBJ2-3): KAGVTQTPRYLIKTRGQQVTLSCSPISGHRSVSWYQQTPGQGLQFLFEYFSETQRNKGNFPGRFSGRQFSNSRSEMNVSTLELGDSALYLCASSLVPSGSLDTQYFGPGTRLTVL.

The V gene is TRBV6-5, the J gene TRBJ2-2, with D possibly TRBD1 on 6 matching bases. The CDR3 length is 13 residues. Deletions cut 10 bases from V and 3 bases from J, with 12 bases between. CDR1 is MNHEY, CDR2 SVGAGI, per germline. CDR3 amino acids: CANRDTDTGELFF. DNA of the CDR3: TGTGCCAACCGGGACACAGACACCGGGGAGCTGTTTTTT.

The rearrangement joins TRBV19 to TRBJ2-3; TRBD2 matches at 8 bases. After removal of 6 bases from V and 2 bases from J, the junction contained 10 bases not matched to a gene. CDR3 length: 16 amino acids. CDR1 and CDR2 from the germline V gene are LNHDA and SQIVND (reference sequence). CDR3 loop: CASRWGVAGTTDTQYF. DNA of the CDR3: TGTGCCAGTAGGTGGGGGGTAGCGGGGACCACAGATACGCAGTATTTT.

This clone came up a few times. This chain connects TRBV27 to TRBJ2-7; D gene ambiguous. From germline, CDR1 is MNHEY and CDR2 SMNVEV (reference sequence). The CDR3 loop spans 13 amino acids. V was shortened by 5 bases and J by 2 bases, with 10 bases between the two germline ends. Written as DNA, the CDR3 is TGTGCCAGCAGTCCGCGCCCCCCCTACGAGCAGTACTTC. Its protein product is CASSPRPPYEQYF.

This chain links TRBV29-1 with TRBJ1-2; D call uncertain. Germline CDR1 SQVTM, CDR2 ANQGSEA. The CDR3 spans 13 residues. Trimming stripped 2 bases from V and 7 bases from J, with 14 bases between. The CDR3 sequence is CSVESVPRGGYTF. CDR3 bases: TGCAGCGTTGAATCCGTGCCCCGAGGTGGCTACACCTTC.